This is a list of T cell receptor beta chains from one sample in a study of technical replicates of blood from several donors. Sequencing used immunoSEQ multiplex PCR; TCRdb keeps in-frame clones, though not all of them. The profile covers fewer than 13,000 clones, with roughly 94% appearing a single time and roughly 6.8% taken by the ten largest. Material: PBMCs. The receptor source for this set is a human donor in good health. Each CDR3 is given with its conserved first and last residue.

17	TRBV19	TRBJ2-7	CASSILAGGSGGDEQYF
14	TRBV30	TRBJ2-7	CAWSAGLVHYEQYF
13	TRBV10-1	TRBJ1-2	CASSEQGTYGYTF
13	TRBV18	TRBJ2-7	CASSPRGGREQYF
15	TRBV18	TRBJ2-3	CASSPLGGEADTQYF
14	TRBV6-5	TRBJ2-1	CASSLGLAYNEQFF
15	TRBV15	TRBJ1-5	CATSRVYGRGQPQHF
20	TRBV9	TRBJ2-6	CASSESLGTPTLSGANVLTF
17	TRBV19	TRBJ2-3	CASSNGLGTGEANTQYF
16	TRBV7-6	TRBJ2-3	CASSPTGGTSTDTQYF
14	TRBV19	TRBJ1-5	CASSIGDYNQPQHF
15	TRBV18	TRBJ1-1	CASSPTGRVNTEAFF
15	TRBV11-2	TRBJ1-5	CASSLGGENGQPQHF
14	TRBV29-1	TRBJ2-1	CSVETGGPGNEQFF
16	TRBV6-1	TRBJ2-6	CASSETGASGANVLTF
14	TRBV7-9	TRBJ1-1	CASSTGQEDTEAFF
13	TRBV6-5	TRBJ1-4	CASSYNSNEKLFF
15	TRBV27	TRBJ2-2	CASRVREGYTGELFF
15	TRBV10-3	TRBJ1-1	CAISENPGGNTEAFF
19	TRBV11-1	TRBJ2-3	CASSTRVGTTYFRTDTQYF
13	TRBV21-1	TRBJ2-7	CATEAGVPYEQYF
16	TRBV11-3	TRBJ2-3	CASSPTLMGGPDTQYF
18	TRBV4-2	TRBJ2-2	CASSQDRFSGRAFGELFF
16	TRBV6-6	TRBJ2-4	CASSPPGVETKNIQYF
16	TRBV6-5	TRBJ2-7	CASSSSPGTVSYEQYF
12	TRBV9	TRBJ2-2	CASSRGAGELFF
13	TRBV30	TRBJ2-3	CAWSVRGTDTQYF
14	TRBV7-9	TRBJ1-2	CASSPTGGDYGYTF
15	TRBV5-1	TRBJ2-2	CASLPWAGNTGELFF
14	TRBV29-1	TRBJ2-1	CSVEDPHGVWEQFF
15	TRBV28	TRBJ2-7	CASSSSSGSSYEQYF
18	TRBV5-4	TRBJ2-5	CASSTSWAGGPGWETQYF
14	TRBV18	TRBJ2-7	CASYQGTTTYEQYF
14	TRBV29-1	TRBJ2-1	CSTGEGLMNNEQFF
14	TRBV5-4	TRBJ2-7	CASSSAGGPDEQYF
17	TRBV19	TRBJ2-3	CASSRLFSGRGTDTQYF
14	TRBV7-8	TRBJ2-1	CASSFVGGGNEQFF
15	TRBV2	TRBJ2-3	CASSEQTGVLNTQYF
13	TRBV6-1	TRBJ1-5	CATRGGANQPQHF
14	TRBV6-4	TRBJ2-7	CASSDPLRSYEQYF
14	TRBV5-6	TRBJ1-1	CASSPGQGGPEAFF
16	TRBV28	TRBJ2-3	CASVRASGRVSDTQYF